This passage covers 30 T cell receptor beta chains from one sample sequenced in a study of cytomegalovirus exposure and HLA in healthy donors. PCR involved 60 Vbeta and 13 Jbeta primers. The method was immunoSEQ multiplex PCR; TCRdb's version includes in-frame clones alone and lacks a portion of them. The sample consists of approximately 140,000 clones, around 73% of them appearing once. Sequencing was performed on PBMCs. The receptors here all came from a woman younger than 35 in good health and CMV-seronegative.

In its sample, this clone was seen a few times. This chain connects TRBV5-4 to TRBJ1-2; TRBD1 is a possible D gene (6 bases). V was pared by 0 bases and J by 0 bases, with 15 bases between. Germline loops: CDR1 SGHNT, CDR2 YYREEE (reference sequence). This CDR3 has 17 residues. This chain's CDR3 is CASSLAGTTSPNYGYTF. CDR3 DNA: TGTGCCAGCAGCTTGGCCGGGACAACAAGCCCTAACTATGGCTACACCTTC.

The chain couples TRBV29-1 to TRBJ2-4, with D possibly matching TRBD1 (6 bases). Germline CDR1 and CDR2: SQVTM and ANQGSEA. The CDR3 loop spans 13 amino acids. The ends were cut back, 5 bases at V and 5 bases at J, with 13 bases in the middle. CDR3 nucleotide sequence: TGCAGCGTTACTGGGACAATTCAAAACATTCAGTACTTC. Translation gives CSVTGTIQNIQYF.

The chain recombines TRBV28 with TRBJ2-7; 9 positions agree with TRBD2. The V and J ends lost 5 bases and 4 bases, in that order; junction bases with no gene match: 12. The CDR3 covers 16 residues. The germline CDR1 and CDR2 sequences are MDHEN and SYDVKM. Here the CDR3 DNA reads TGTGCCAGCAGTCCCCCAGGTAGCGGGGGTACTTACGAGCAGTACTTC. Protein sequence: CASSPPGSGGTYEQYF. Complete variable domain (other parts from reference TRBV28 and TRBJ2-7): DVKVTQSSRYLVKRTGEKVFLECVQDMDHENMFWYRQDPGLGLRLIYFSYDVKMKEKGDIPEGYSVSREKKERFSLILESASTNQTSMYLCASSPPGSGGTYEQYFGPGTRLTVT.

This rearrangement joins TRBV21-1 to TRBJ1-3; the listed D gene, TRBD1, was not tested against the DNA. TRBV21-1 is a known pseudogene. The CDR3 has 18 residues. CDR3 DNA: TGTGCCAGCAGCAAAGAGACGAACAGCTTTTTCTCTGGAAACACCATATATTTT. It translates to CASSKETNSFFSGNTIYF.

This clone came up once. The chain combines TRBV4-2 with TRBJ1-5, with TRBD1 matching 11 bases. CDR3 length equals 17 residues. Trimming removed 0 bases from V and 5 bases from J; junction bases left unmatched: 6. CDR1 and CDR2 from the germline V gene are LGHNA and YNFKEQ. The DNA of the CDR3 is TGTGCCAGCAGCCAAGAATGGGGACAGGGGGTTCATCAGCCCCAGCATTTT. It translates to CASSQEWGQGVHQPQHF.

The chain recombines TRBV27 with TRBJ1-5; possible D gene TRBD1, 6 bases. The CDR3 totals 13 residues. V dropped 6 bases and J dropped 4 bases, with 10 bases sitting between them. Germline V gives CDR1 MNHEY, CDR2 SMNVEV (reference sequence). The CDR3 DNA follows: TGTGCCAGCAGGGGGACACAGAATCAGCCCCAGCATTTT. Translating gives CASRGTQNQPQHF.

V usage is TRBV6-5 and J usage is TRBJ1-6; D is unresolved. V lost 0 bases to trimming and J lost 12 bases, with 12 bases between them. Germline V lookup: CDR1 MNHEY, CDR2 SVGAGI. The CDR3 contains 14 residues. CDR3 residues: CASSYSAVIRPLHF. DNA for the CDR3: TGTGCCAGCAGTTACTCGGCAGTAATTCGACCCCTCCACTTT.

The chain links TRBV27 to TRBJ1-2; tentative D call: TRBD1 (5 bases). This CDR3 spans 14 amino acids. The germline CDR1 and CDR2 sequences are MNHEY and SMNVEV (reference sequence). V gave up 4 bases and J gave up 8 bases, with 17 bases separating them. The CDR3 DNA reads as TGTGCCAGCAGTTCACCAGGGTGGGGAGGCGGCTACACCTTC. Translation: CASSSPGWGGGYTF.

The count of this clone is one. The chain combines TRBV4-2 with TRBJ2-1, with D unclear. Germline CDR1 and CDR2: LGHNA and YNFKEQ. The CDR3 sequence is 12 residues long. Between the trimmed V and J ends, which lost 1 base and 8 bases, there was a span of 6 bases. The CDR3 is CASSQALDEQFF. The CDR3 DNA reads as TGTGCCAGCAGCCAAGCCTTAGATGAGCAGTTCTTC.

This sequence joins TRBV5-1 and TRBJ2-3; 9 bases match TRBD2. Losses at the gene ends were 5 bases for V and 2 bases for J; bases not matched to a gene: 6. The CDR3 extends over 15 amino acids. CDR1 SGHRS and CDR2 YFSETQ come from the germline V gene. In nucleotides, the CDR3 is TGCGCCAGCAGTTCTAGCGGGGCGATCACAGATACGCAGTATTTT. Translating gives CASSSSGAITDTQYF.

A word on this clone: A junction end diverges from the germline sequence, so it may reflect a read error. The rearrangement joins TRBV6-5 to TRBJ2-1; possibly TRBD2 for D (5 bases). From germline, CDR1 is MNHEY and CDR2 SVGAGI. This CDR3 has 15 residues. Written as DNA, the CDR3 is TGTGCCGGCAGTTACTCGCTTTTTGGCGGGAATGAGCAGTTCTTC. Translated, it gives CAGSYSLFGGNEQFF.

The V gene is TRBV19, the J gene TRBJ2-5, with D possibly TRBD1 on 6 matching bases. V was cut by 3 bases and J by 5 bases, with 13 bases left in between. Germline V lookup: CDR1 LNHDA, CDR2 SQIVND (reference sequence). The CDR3 sequence is 14 residues long. The CDR3 loop reads CASSILWGRETQYF. The CDR3 DNA follows: TGTGCCAGTAGTATCCTCTGGGGGCGGGAGACCCAGTACTTC.

This clone has only a few counts. The chain is built from TRBV2 and TRBJ1-4, with unresolved D. CDR1 and CDR2 (germline): SNHLY, FYNNEI. Trimming left V 2 bases short and J 3 bases short, with 10 bases between. CDR3 length: 15 residues. The CDR3 DNA follows: TGTGCCAGCAGTGAAACTCGGCTAGCTAATGAAAAACTGTTTTTT. Protein sequence: CASSETRLANEKLFF.

V gene TRBV7-9 combines with J gene TRBJ1-5; 7 bases match TRBD1. Germline V gene lookup returns CDR1 SEHNR and CDR2 FQNEAQ (reference sequence). V lost 1 base, J lost 7 bases, and 7 bases stayed unmatched. This CDR3 comprises 15 residues. For the CDR3, the DNA is TGTGCCAGCAGCTTAGGGACAGGAACTCAACAGCCCCAGCATTTT. Protein sequence: CASSLGTGTQQPQHF.

The chain joins TRBV19 to TRBJ1-4; maybe TRBD1 (5 bases). CDR3 length equals 14 residues. The germline CDR1 and CDR2 sequences are LNHDA and SQIVND (reference sequence). The V end lost 5 bases, the J end lost 8 bases, and 15 bases lay between the germline ends. The DNA for the CDR3 is TGTGCCAGTAGTTTATCTGCGACAGTGGAAAAACTGTTTTTT. Translated, it gives CASSLSATVEKLFF.

The chain couples TRBV6-1 to TRBJ2-1; possible D gene TRBD1, 5 bases. The germline gives CDR1 MNHNS, CDR2 SASEGT. V shed 6 bases and J shed 6 bases, with 12 bases lying between them. This CDR3 spans 13 amino acids. CDR3 amino acids: CASRVARGNEQFF. For the CDR3, the DNA is TGTGCCAGCAGGGTCGCTAGGGGCAATGAGCAGTTCTTC.

J is TRBJ2-2 and V is TRBV5-8, with 10 bases lining up with TRBD1. The ends lost 4 bases at V and 7 bases at J; junction bases unmatched: 10. The CDR3 spans 16 residues. Germline loops: CDR1 SGHTS, CDR2 YDEGEE. In DNA form, the CDR3 reads TGTGCCAGCAGCCTTGGCTGGACAGGGGGAGACGGGGAGCTGTTTTTT. Amino acid sequence: CASSLGWTGGDGELFF.

The genes are TRBV19 and TRBJ2-2; D is possibly TRBD2 (6 bases). The CDR3 is 16 residues long. Germline loops: CDR1 LNHDA, CDR2 SQIVND (reference sequence). V was cut by 8 bases and J by 7 bases, with 23 bases left in between. The CDR3 DNA sequence: TGTGCCAGTCGGAGGGAACTGGGGAGAGGTGGCGGGGAGCTGTTTTTT. Translation gives CASRRELGRGGGELFF.

This clone was counted a few times. The V call is TRBV5-1, the J call TRBJ2-7, with 7 bases identical to TRBD1. The CDR3 is 15 residues long. The trim removed 4 bases at V and 2 bases at J, leaving 9 bases unmatched. From germline, CDR1 is SGHRS and CDR2 YFSETQ. The CDR3 region is CASSEGSGGPYEQYF. In DNA form, the CDR3 reads TGCGCCAGCAGCGAGGGTTCAGGGGGTCCCTACGAGCAGTACTTC.

The genes are TRBV4-2 and TRBJ2-1; 7 bases are a match to TRBD2. Trimming at V came to 1 base and at J to 5 bases, leaving 11 bases not matched to a gene. The CDR3 extends over 17 amino acids. Germline CDR1 is LGHNA and CDR2 is YNFKEQ. The CDR3 reads CASSQVSLSGLHNEQFF. DNA of the CDR3: TGTGCCAGCAGCCAAGTTTCTCTTAGCGGGCTGCACAATGAGCAGTTCTTC.

This chain's CDR3 is CASSLGAASETQYF. Written as DNA, the CDR3 is TGCGCCAGCAGCCTTGGAGCTGCATCGGAGACCCAGTACTTC. The chain uses TRBV5-1 and TRBJ2-5; no definite D call. V lost 4 bases, J lost 5 bases, and 15 bases lay in between. Germline-derived CDR1 and CDR2 are SGHRS and YFSETQ. The CDR3 loop spans 14 amino acids.

V usage is TRBV11-2 and J usage is TRBJ2-2, with 10 bases that match TRBD2. Looked up from germline, CDR1 is SGHAT and CDR2 is FQNNGV. Trimming removed 5 bases from V and 5 bases from J; junction bases left unmatched: 8. CDR3 length: 16 residues. The CDR3 loop is CASSQPGTSETGELFF. In nucleotides, the CDR3 is TGTGCCAGCAGCCAACCCGGGACTAGCGAGACCGGGGAGCTGTTTTTT.

The chain combines TRBV19 with TRBJ2-7; 9 bases agree with TRBD1. The CDR3 length is 13 residues. Germline values: CDR1 LNHDA, CDR2 SQIVND (reference sequence). After removal of 6 bases from V and 3 bases from J, the junction contained 3 bases not matched to a gene. In nucleotides, the CDR3 is TGTGCCAGTAGCGAGACAGGGGGCTACGAGCAGTACTTC. Its translation is CASSETGGYEQYF.

The gene calls are TRBV19 and TRBJ1-2; 7 nucleotides line up with TRBD1. CDR1 and CDR2 (germline): LNHDA, SQIVND (reference sequence). With 8 bases clipped from V and 7 bases from J, the junction kept 10 bases outside the gene matches. This CDR3 spans 13 amino acids. CDR3 loop: CASRKDRSSGYTF. CDR3 in DNA: TGTGCCAGTCGCAAGGACAGGAGCAGTGGCTACACCTTC.

The chain recombines TRBV4-1 with TRBJ2-1; 8 bases map to TRBD2. CDR3 length equals 16 residues. Germline values: CDR1 MGHRA, CDR2 YSYEKL. V was pared by 2 bases and J by 6 bases, with 9 bases of the junction left unmatched. The CDR3 loop reads CASSQSTGLAGNEQFF. CDR3 nucleotide sequence: TGCGCCAGCAGCCAATCAACGGGGCTAGCGGGCAATGAGCAGTTCTTC.

The chain carries TRBV10-2 and TRBJ2-2, with D unresolved. Trimming shortened V by 6 bases and J by 1 base, and 9 bases separated the two germline ends. The CDR3 length is 14 residues. CDR1 is WSHSY, CDR2 SAAADI, per germline. This chain's CDR3 is CASSLYKNTGELFF. CDR3 in DNA: TGCGCCAGCAGCCTTTACAAGAACACCGGGGAGCTGTTTTTT.

The chain has TRBV9 and TRBJ2-7, with 11 bases matching TRBD2. The CDR3 sequence is 14 residues long. The germline V gene encodes CDR1 SGDLS and CDR2 YYNGEE. With V trimmed by 4 bases and J by 3 bases, 3 bases remained unmatched. CDR3 bases: TGTGCCAGCAGCCATGGGACTAGCGGCTACGAGCAGTACTTC. It translates to CASSHGTSGYEQYF.

Only one count was recorded for this clone. The chain uses TRBV6-6 and TRBJ2-1; D is unresolved. This CDR3 has 12 amino acids. V was clipped by 6 bases and J by 4 bases, with 7 bases between them. The germline V gene has CDR1 MNHNY and CDR2 SVGAGI (reference sequence). This CDR3 reads CASRRWYNEQFF. The DNA of the CDR3 is TGTGCCAGCAGGAGGTGGTACAATGAGCAGTTCTTC.

The chain joins TRBV27 to TRBJ2-5; a weak D match, TRBD2 (6 bases). The J call is uncertain, as TRBJ2-7 better fits the DNA end. The germline V gene encodes CDR1 MNHEY and CDR2 SMNVEV (reference sequence). The CDR3 loop spans 15 amino acids. The CDR3 DNA follows: TGTGCCAGCAGTTTCCTCGGGAGTTGGGCCTACGAGCAGTACTTC. Encoded protein: CASSFLGSWAYEQYF.

This rearrangement joins TRBV5-4 to TRBJ1-1; D is ambiguous. The CDR3 loop spans 14 amino acids. The germline gives CDR1 SGHNT, CDR2 YYREEE (reference sequence). Trimming left V 3 bases short and J 5 bases short, with 14 bases between. The CDR3 DNA reads TGTGCCAGCAGCTCTTCGGCGGGGAGGACTGAAGCTTTCTTT. Its protein product is CASSSSAGRTEAFF.